These 21 T cell receptor beta chains originate from one sample sequenced in a study of CD8 T cells in ankylosing spondylitis. TCRdb processed the 5' RACE reads anew with MiXCR; each CDR3 protein has one entry. This sample has 100,000 to 150,000 distinct CDR3 sequences, with more than 6.5% found just once. Sequenced: blood, either unsorted or a sorted T cell fraction (not recorded which). The receptors stem from a male donor with ankylosing spondylitis or in good health (not recorded which).

The sample holds many counts of this clonotype. The rearrangement joins TRBV7-6 to TRBJ2-3, with TRBD2 matching 7 bases. In germline, CDR1 is SGHVS, CDR2 FNYEAQ. The CDR3 runs 15 residues. V trimming: 5 bases; J trimming: 1 base; junction bases outside the gene matches: 6. The CDR3 nucleotides are TGTGCCAGCAGCAAGACCAGCGGGGGCACAGATACGCAGTATTTT. It codes for CASSKTSGGTDTQYF.

The chain carries TRBV6-1 and TRBJ1-6; tentatively, D is TRBD1 (6 bases). Germline V gene sequence: CDR1 MNHNS, CDR2 SASEGT. The CDR3 is 14 residues long. V lost 7 bases and J lost 7, with 14 bases in between. The CDR3 is CASTLTGGNSPLHF. DNA for the CDR3: TGTGCCAGCACCCTGACAGGAGGAAATTCACCCCTCCACTTT.

This clonotype was observed many times. This chain connects TRBV20-1 to TRBJ2-7; D perhaps matches TRBD1 (5 bases). V lost 4 bases and J lost 0, with 16 bases in between. The CDR3 consists of 15 residues. The germline V gene encodes CDR1 DFQATT and CDR2 SNEGSKA (reference sequence). The CDR3 protein is CSANPLTVASYEQYF. The CDR3 DNA follows: TGCAGTGCTAACCCGCTGACAGTCGCCTCCTACGAGCAGTACTTC.

This clonotype was found many times. The chain uses TRBV4-1 and TRBJ1-2, with 10 bases matching TRBD1. Germline loops: CDR1 MGHRA, CDR2 YSYEKL. After removal of 11 bases from V and 3 bases from J, the junction contained 6 bases not matched to a gene. The length of the CDR3 is 13 residues. Written as DNA, the CDR3 is TGCGCCGGCAAAGGGACAGGGGACTATGGCTACACCTTC. Amino acids: CAGKGTGDYGYTF.

This rearrangement joins TRBV5-5 to TRBJ2-5; TRBD1 agrees at 8 bases. Looked up from germline, CDR1 is SGHKS and CDR2 is YYEKEE (reference sequence). The CDR3 spans 14 residues. The junction had 4 bases not matched to a gene; V was cut back by 3 bases and J by 3 bases. For the CDR3, the DNA is TGTGCCAGCAGCTATTTACAGGGGGAAGAGACCCAGTACTTC. Its protein product is CASSYLQGEETQYF.

This clonotype was observed many times. This sequence joins TRBV29-1 and TRBJ1-1; D remains ambiguous. V shed 7 bases and J shed 5 bases, with 14 bases lying between them. Germline V lookup: CDR1 SQVTM, CDR2 ANQGSEA. This CDR3 has 12 residues. CDR3 bases: TGCAGCGCTCAGGACGTCAAGACTGAAGCTTTCTTT. Amino acid sequence: CSAQDVKTEAFF.

This clonotype was counted at least ten times. The chain carries TRBV4-2 and TRBJ2-2; D gene uncertain. This CDR3 has 16 residues. The germline CDR1 and CDR2 sequences are LGHNA and YNFKEQ. Trimming pared 0 bases from V and 0 bases from J, leaving 8 bases between. CDR3 bases: TGTGCCAGCAGCCAAGATTGGATACCGAACACCGGGGAGCTGTTTTTT. Translated: CASSQDWIPNTGELFF.

This clonotype was seen ten or more times. The rearrangement links TRBV7-9 to TRBJ1-4, with 8 bases matching TRBD1. CDR1 and CDR2 (germline): SEHNR, FQNEAQ (reference sequence). Unmatched junction bases numbered 2, after V lost 6 bases and J lost 5 bases. This CDR3 has 13 amino acids. The CDR3 DNA reads as TGTGCCAGCAGGGACAGGGAAAATGAAAAACTGTTTTTT. It specifies CASRDRENEKLFF.

On this clonotype: One end of the junction fails to match germline, which may point to a read error. The rearrangement joins TRBV20-1 to TRBJ2-1; the D gene could be TRBD1 or TRBD2 (5 bases each). The germline CDR1 and CDR2 sequences are DFQATT and SNEGSKA (reference sequence). The CDR3 totals 17 residues. DNA for the CDR3: TGCTGTGCTAGAGATCTAGGTTTGGGGGTTTCCTACAATGAGCAGTTCTTC. Its protein product is CCARDLGLGVSYNEQFF.

This clonotype was detected many times. The gene calls are TRBV12-3 or TRBV12-4 and TRBJ2-5, with D perhaps given as TRBD1 or TRBD2 (5 bases each). This CDR3 region has 14 residues. Trimming pared 6 bases from V and 5 bases from J, leaving 16 bases between. CDR3: CASSRDARMETQYF. CDR3 coding DNA: TGTGCCAGCAGCAGGGACGCTAGGATGGAGACCCAGTACTTC.

Many counts were recorded for this clonotype. This chain links TRBV29-1 with TRBJ1-2; D not certain. The CDR3 totals 12 residues. Germline-derived CDR1 and CDR2 are SQVTM and ANQGSEA. The V end was cut by 4 bases, the J end by 2 bases, with 8 bases between. Here the CDR3 reads CSVGGQNYGYTF. CDR3 sequence (DNA): TGCAGCGTTGGAGGGCAGAACTATGGCTACACCTTC.

The genes are TRBV19 and TRBJ1-1; no definite D call. The CDR3 contains 14 residues. Germline V gene data show CDR1 as LNHDA and CDR2 as SQIVND (reference sequence). Trimming shortened V by 7 bases and J by 3 bases, and 15 bases separated the two germline ends. The DNA for the CDR3 is TGTGCCAGTACCCTATTTCAGAGCGACACTGAAGCTTTCTTT. It codes for CASTLFQSDTEAFF.

The sample holds many counts of this clonotype. The chain links TRBV20-1 to TRBJ2-7; D is perhaps TRBD1 (6 bases). Germline-derived CDR1 and CDR2 are DFQATT and SNEGSKA (reference sequence). Deletions cut 4 bases from V and 4 bases from J, with 8 bases between. This CDR3 region has 11 residues. The chain's CDR3 is CSANREYEQYF. DNA of the CDR3: TGCAGTGCTAACAGGGAGTACGAGCAGTACTTC.

By frequency in the sample, this clonotype is medium-sized (0.01 to 0.1%). The chain couples TRBV5-1 to TRBJ1-5; perhaps TRBD1 as D (5 bases). V shed 5 bases and J shed 4 bases, with 10 bases lying between them. Per germline, CDR1 SGHRS and CDR2 YFSETQ. The CDR3 contains 13 residues. This CDR3 reads CASRTDENQPQHF. The CDR3 nucleotides read TGCGCCAGCAGGACAGACGAGAATCAGCCCCAGCATTTT.

There are many counts of this clonotype. This sequence joins TRBV7-2 and TRBJ2-5; the D gene is possibly TRBD2 (5 bases). From germline, CDR1 is SGHTA and CDR2 FQGNSA. The germline V and J ends were trimmed by 2 bases and 0 bases, with 13 bases remaining between them. This CDR3 contains 16 residues. The chain's CDR3 is CASSLYLAVYQETQYF. As DNA, the CDR3 is TGTGCCAGCAGCTTATATCTAGCAGTGTACCAAGAGACCCAGTACTTC.

The sample holds many counts of this clonotype. The chain recombines TRBV27 with TRBJ2-1, with TRBD2 matching 8 bases. Germline V CDR1 and CDR2: MNHEY, SMNVEV (reference sequence). This CDR3 region has 16 residues. With V trimmed by 3 bases and J by 3 bases, 7 bases remained unmatched. The DNA of the CDR3 is TGTGCCAGCAGTTTGTATAGCGGGGTGGGCTACAATGAGCAGTTCTTC. Translated: CASSLYSGVGYNEQFF.

This clonotype was picked up many times. One end of the junction varies from germline; a read error may be responsible. The chain couples TRBV5-1 to TRBJ2-7; D unclear. Germline V CDR1 and CDR2: SGHRS, YFSETQ. The CDR3 spans 14 residues. The CDR3 sequence: CASSLEIASSEQYF. DNA for the CDR3: TGCGCCAGCAGTTTGGAGATCGCTTCCTCCGAGCAGTACTTC.

Ten or more counts support this clonotype. The V gene is TRBV6-1, the J gene TRBJ1-5, with 8 bases aligning to TRBD1. In germline, CDR1 is MNHNS, CDR2 SASEGT. The CDR3 contains 14 residues. V trimming: 6 bases; J trimming: 4 bases; junction bases outside the gene matches: 5. In DNA, the CDR3 is TGTGCCAGCAGCGGACAGGGAGGAAATCAGCCCCAGCATTTT. This encodes CASSGQGGNQPQHF.

This clonotype was recorded at least ten times. J is TRBJ1-1 and V is TRBV11-2; the D is unclear. Germline CDR1 SGHAT, CDR2 FQNNGV. Trimming took 0 bases from V and 4 from J, leaving 6 bases between them. CDR3 size: 13 residues. CDR3 DNA: TGTGCCAGCAGCTTAGAGGGAACCACTGAAGCTTTCTTT. Translated, it gives CASSLEGTTEAFF.

This clonotype was counted ten times or more. The chain recombines TRBV4-1 with TRBJ2-7, with 7 bases that match TRBD2. V lost 4 bases, J lost 1 base, and 10 bases stayed unmatched. This CDR3 has 16 residues. CDR1 is MGHRA and CDR2 is YSYEKL in the germline V gene. CDR3 nucleotide sequence: TGCGCCAGCAGCCCGATTCCGCGGGGGAGTTCCTACGAGCAGTACTTC. It codes for CASSPIPRGSSYEQYF.

This clonotype turned up a few times. The chain is built from TRBV5-1 and TRBJ2-5; D might be TRBD1 (6 bases). The CDR3 loop spans 15 amino acids. The V end was cut by 4 bases, the J end by 5 bases, with 18 bases between. Germline V gene sequence: CDR1 SGHRS, CDR2 YFSETQ. CDR3 loop: CASSRVGEGVETQYF. CDR3 in DNA: TGCGCCAGCAGCAGGGTTGGCGAGGGGGTTGAGACCCAGTACTTC. The full variable domain, completed using reference TRBV5-1 and TRBJ2-5, is KAGVTQTPRYLIKTRGQQVTLSCSPISGHRSVSWYQQTPGQGLQFLFEYFSETQRNKGNFPGRFSGRQFSNSRSEMNVSTLELGDSALYLCASSRVGEGVETQYFGPGTRLLVL.